The sequence of this TCR beta chain was determined in a study of graft-versus-host responses after intestinal transplantation. Study-wide context: Induction using anti-thymocyte globulin, followed by tacrolimus and steroids for two to four years, was given to all recipients.

This CDR3 is 17 amino acids long. CDR1 and CDR2 (germline): SNHLY, FYNNEI. V shed 8 bases, J shed 1 base, and the junction held 9 bases outside the gene matches. Repertoires were generated with immunoSEQ multiplex PCR, while TCRdb's copy carries only in-frame clones and drops some. Found here are 90,000 to 150,000 clones, 95% of them singletons; the top ten hold about 3.3%. Of note for this clone: Its antigen remains unknown.

Sequencing used unstimulated CD8+ T cells sorted from spleen or lymph node cells, obtained before intestinal transplant. V and J are TRBV2 and TRBJ2-5; 14 bases agree with TRBD2. The receptor was isolated from a human donor who received an intestinal transplant. CDR3 bases: TGTGCCAGCGGCCCGATGGGGACTAGCGGGAGCCAAGAGACCCAGTACTTC. Translated: CASGPMGTSGSQETQYF.